This T cell receptor (beta chain) stems from a study of blood T cells in healthy people across ages. Through a sample-barcoded 5' primer and a J-beta primer mix, a second PCR was run for roughly 6 to 11 cycles. TCRdb re-analysed the 5' RACE reads in MiXCR, keeping a single row per CDR3 protein. This table holds some 900,000 distinct CDR3 sequences, 40% to 60% found once. The specimen was blood. This TCR was sampled from a man aged 25 to 40 in good health.

The CDR3 bases are TGTGCCAGCAGCCGCATCCCATCCAGGGGCACTGAAGCTTTCTTT. This codes for CASSRIPSRGTEAFF. The chain is built from TRBV3-1 and TRBJ1-1, with D perhaps TRBD1 (6 bases). V was shortened by 4 bases and J by 4 bases, with 16 bases between the two germline ends. This CDR3 has 15 amino acids. Looked up from germline, CDR1 is LGHDT and CDR2 is YNNKEL (reference sequence).